This entry features one TCR beta chain sequence. The table came from immunoSEQ multiplex PCR; TCRdb's copy has only in-frame clones and leaves some out. The top ten hold roughly 1.1% of the sample, which has fewer than 300,000 clones, 80% to 95% seen once. These data are taken from a study of blood T cell repertoires in COVID-19. CDR3 size: 14 residues. In germline, CDR1 is MDHEN, CDR2 SYDVKM. The J segment lost 4 bases and the V segment lost 7 bases, leaving 6 bases of the junction unmatched. Sequencing was done on a sample of PBMCs or T cells enriched from blood (not recorded which). This TCR was recovered from a woman aged 25 to 45 who had recovered from COVID-19. This chain links TRBV28 with TRBJ1-5; 8 positions agree with TRBD1. CDR3 region: CASTSTGVNQPQHF. CDR3 DNA sequence: TGTGCCAGCACCTCGACAGGGGTAAATCAGCCCCAGCATTTT.